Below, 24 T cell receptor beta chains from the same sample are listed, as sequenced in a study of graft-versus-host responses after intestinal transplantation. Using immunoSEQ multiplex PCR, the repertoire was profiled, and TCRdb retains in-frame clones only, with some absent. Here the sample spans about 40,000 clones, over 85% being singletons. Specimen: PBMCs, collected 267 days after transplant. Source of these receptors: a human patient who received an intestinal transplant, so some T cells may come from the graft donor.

Written as DNA, the CDR3 is TGTGCCAGCAGCCCTTTAGAACAGCACTATGGCTACACCTTC. Its protein is CASSPLEQHYGYTF. The gene calls are TRBV9 and TRBJ1-2; D is ambiguous. V gave up 4 bases and J gave up 3 bases, with 13 bases separating them. Germline values: CDR1 SGDLS, CDR2 YYNGEE. This CDR3 spans 14 amino acids.

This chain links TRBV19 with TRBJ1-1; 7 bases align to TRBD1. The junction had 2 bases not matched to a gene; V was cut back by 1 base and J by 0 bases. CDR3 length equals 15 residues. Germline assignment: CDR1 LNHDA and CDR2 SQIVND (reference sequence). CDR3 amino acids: CASSIVDRVNTEAFF. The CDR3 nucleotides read TGTGCCAGTAGTATAGTAGACAGGGTGAACACTGAAGCTTTCTTT.

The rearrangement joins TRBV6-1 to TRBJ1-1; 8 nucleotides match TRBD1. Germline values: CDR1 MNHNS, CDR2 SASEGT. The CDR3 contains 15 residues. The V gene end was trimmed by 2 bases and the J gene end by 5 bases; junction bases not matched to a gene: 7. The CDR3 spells CASSEYRQGRTEAFF. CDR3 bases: TGTGCCAGCAGTGAATATCGACAGGGGCGGACTGAAGCTTTCTTT.

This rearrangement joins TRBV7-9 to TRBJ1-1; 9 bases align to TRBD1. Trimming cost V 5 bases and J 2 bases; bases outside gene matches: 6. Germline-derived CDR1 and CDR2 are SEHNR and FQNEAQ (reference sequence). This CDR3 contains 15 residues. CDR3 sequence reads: CASSLGQGLNTEAFF. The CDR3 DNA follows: TGTGCCAGCAGCCTGGGACAGGGCTTAAACACTGAAGCTTTCTTT.

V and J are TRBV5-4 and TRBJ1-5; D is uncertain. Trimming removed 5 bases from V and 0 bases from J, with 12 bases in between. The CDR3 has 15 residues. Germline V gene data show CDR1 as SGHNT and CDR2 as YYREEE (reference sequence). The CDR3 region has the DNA TGTGCCAGCAGTCCTTCCCCTAATAGCAATCAGCCCCAGCATTTT. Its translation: CASSPSPNSNQPQHF. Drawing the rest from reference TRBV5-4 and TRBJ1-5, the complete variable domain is ETGVTQSPTHLIKTRGQQVTLRCSSQSGHNTVSWYQQALGQGPQFIFQYYREEENGRGNFPPRFSGLQFPNYSSELNVNALELDDSALYLCASSPSPNSNQPQHFGDGTRLSIL.

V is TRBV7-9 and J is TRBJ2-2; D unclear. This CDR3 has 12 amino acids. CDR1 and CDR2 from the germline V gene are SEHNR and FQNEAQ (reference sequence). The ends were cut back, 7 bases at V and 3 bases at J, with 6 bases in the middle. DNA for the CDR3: TGTGCCAGCACCGGGTACACCGGGGAGCTGTTTTTT. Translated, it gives CASTGYTGELFF.

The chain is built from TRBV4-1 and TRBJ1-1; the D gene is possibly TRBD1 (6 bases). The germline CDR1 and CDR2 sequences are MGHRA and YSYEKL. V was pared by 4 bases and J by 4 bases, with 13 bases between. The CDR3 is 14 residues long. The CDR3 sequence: CASSRQEGSTEAFF. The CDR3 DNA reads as TGCGCCAGCAGCCGACAGGAAGGAAGCACTGAAGCTTTCTTT.

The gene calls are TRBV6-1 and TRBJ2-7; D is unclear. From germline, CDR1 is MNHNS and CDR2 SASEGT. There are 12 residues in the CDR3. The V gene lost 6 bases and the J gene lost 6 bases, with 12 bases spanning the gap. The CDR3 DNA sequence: TGTGCCAGCAGGTTAGATACGGGCGAGCAGTACTTC. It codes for CASRLDTGEQYF.

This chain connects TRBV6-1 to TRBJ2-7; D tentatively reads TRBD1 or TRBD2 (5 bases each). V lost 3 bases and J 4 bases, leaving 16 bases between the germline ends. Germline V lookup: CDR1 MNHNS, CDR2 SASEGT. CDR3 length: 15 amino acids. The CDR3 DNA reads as TGTGCCAGCAGTGACCTGAGGGATGAGGGGTACGAGCAGTACTTC. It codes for CASSDLRDEGYEQYF.

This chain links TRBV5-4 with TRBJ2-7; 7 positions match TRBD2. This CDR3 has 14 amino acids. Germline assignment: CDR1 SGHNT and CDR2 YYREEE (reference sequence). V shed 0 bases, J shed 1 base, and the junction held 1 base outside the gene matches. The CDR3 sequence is CASSLGLASYEQYF. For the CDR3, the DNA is TGTGCCAGCAGCTTGGGACTAGCTTCCTACGAGCAGTACTTC. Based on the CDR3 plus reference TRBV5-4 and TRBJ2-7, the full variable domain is ETGVTQSPTHLIKTRGQQVTLRCSSQSGHNTVSWYQQALGQGPQFIFQYYREEENGRGNFPPRFSGLQFPNYSSELNVNALELDDSALYLCASSLGLASYEQYFGPGTRLTVT.

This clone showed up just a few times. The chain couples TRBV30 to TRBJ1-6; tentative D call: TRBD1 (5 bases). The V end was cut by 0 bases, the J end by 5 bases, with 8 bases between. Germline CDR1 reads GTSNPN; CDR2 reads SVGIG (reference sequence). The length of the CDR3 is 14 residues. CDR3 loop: CAWSVDSNNSPLHF. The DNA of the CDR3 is TGTGCCTGGAGTGTAGACAGCAATAATTCACCCCTCCACTTT.

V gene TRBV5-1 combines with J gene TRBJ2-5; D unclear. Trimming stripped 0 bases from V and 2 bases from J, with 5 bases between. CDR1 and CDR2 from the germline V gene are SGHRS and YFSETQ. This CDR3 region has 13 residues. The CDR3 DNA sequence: TGCGCCAGCAGCTTGGTTCATCAAGAGACCCAGTACTTC. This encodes CASSLVHQETQYF.

DNA for the CDR3: TGTGCCAGCAGCCAAGGGTTACTAGTCGGCGATGAGCAGTTCTTC. Its translation is CASSQGLLVGDEQFF. The chain recombines TRBV4-2 with TRBJ2-1, with D maybe TRBD2 (5 bases). Trimming took off 1 base at V and 8 bases at J, with 15 bases between the two ends. Germline V gene lookup returns CDR1 LGHNA and CDR2 YNFKEQ. The CDR3 length is 15 residues.

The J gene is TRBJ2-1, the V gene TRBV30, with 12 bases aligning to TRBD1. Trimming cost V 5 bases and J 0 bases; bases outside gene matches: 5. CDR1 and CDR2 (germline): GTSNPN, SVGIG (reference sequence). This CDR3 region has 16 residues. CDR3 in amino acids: CAWGTGGEASYNEQFF. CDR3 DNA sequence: TGTGCCTGGGGGACAGGGGGCGAGGCCTCCTACAATGAGCAGTTCTTC.

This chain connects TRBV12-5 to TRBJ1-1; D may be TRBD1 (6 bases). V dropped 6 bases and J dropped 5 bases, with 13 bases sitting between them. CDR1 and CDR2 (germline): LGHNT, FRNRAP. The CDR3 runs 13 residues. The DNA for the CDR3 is TGTGCTAGTGGCGCCGGAGGGGGTACTGAAGCTTTCTTT. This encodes CASGAGGGTEAFF.

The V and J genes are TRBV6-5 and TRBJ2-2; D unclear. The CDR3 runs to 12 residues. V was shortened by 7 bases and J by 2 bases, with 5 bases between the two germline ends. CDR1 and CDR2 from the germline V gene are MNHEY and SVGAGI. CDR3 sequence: CASTSNTGELFF. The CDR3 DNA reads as TGTGCCAGCACTTCTAACACCGGGGAGCTGTTTTTT.

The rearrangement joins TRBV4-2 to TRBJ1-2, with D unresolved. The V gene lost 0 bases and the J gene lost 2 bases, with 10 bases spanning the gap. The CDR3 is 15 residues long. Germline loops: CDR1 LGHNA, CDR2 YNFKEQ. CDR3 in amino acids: CASSQDRLSNYGYTF. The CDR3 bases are TGTGCCAGCAGCCAAGATCGGTTGTCGAACTATGGCTACACCTTC.

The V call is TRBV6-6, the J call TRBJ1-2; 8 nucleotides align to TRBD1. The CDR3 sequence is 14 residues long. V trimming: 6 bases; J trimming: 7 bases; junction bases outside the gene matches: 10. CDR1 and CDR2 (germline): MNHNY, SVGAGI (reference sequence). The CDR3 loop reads CASRGDRPPSGYTF. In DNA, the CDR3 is TGTGCCAGCAGGGGGGACAGGCCCCCCTCTGGCTACACCTTC.

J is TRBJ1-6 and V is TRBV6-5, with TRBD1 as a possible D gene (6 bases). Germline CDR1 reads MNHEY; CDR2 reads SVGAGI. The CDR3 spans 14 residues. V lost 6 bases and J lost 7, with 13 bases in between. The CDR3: CASRSWTANSPLHF. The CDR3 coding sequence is TGTGCCAGCAGGTCATGGACAGCAAATTCACCCCTCCACTTT.

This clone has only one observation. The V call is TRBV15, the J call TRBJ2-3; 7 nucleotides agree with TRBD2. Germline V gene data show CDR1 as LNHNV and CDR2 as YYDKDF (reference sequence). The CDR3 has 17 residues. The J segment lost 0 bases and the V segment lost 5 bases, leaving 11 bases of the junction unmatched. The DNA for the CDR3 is TGTGCCACCAGCCCTCTACCTAGCGGCACTAGCACAGATACGCAGTATTTT. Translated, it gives CATSPLPSGTSTDTQYF.

DNA of the CDR3: TGTGCCAGCAGTTTGTCCGGGACAGCAACCTACGAGCAGTACTTC. Its protein is CASSLSGTATYEQYF. This chain connects TRBV27 to TRBJ2-7; TRBD1 aligns across 7 bases. V gave up 3 bases and J gave up 2 bases; unmatched junction bases: 7. This CDR3 contains 15 residues. CDR1 and CDR2 (germline): MNHEY, SMNVEV (reference sequence).

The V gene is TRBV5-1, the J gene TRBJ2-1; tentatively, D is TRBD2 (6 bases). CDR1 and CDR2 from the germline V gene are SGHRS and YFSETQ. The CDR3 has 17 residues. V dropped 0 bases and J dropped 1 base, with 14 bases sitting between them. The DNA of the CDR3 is TGCGCCAGCAGCTTGGCCTTGTGGGGGGAATCCTACAATGAGCAGTTCTTC. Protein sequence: CASSLALWGESYNEQFF.

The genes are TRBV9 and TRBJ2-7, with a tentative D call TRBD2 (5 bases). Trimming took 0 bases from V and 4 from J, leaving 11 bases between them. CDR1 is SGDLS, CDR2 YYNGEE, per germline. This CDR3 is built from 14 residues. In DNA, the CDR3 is TGTGCCAGCAGCGTAGAAGCTAGCTTTTACGAGCAGTACTTC. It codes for CASSVEASFYEQYF.

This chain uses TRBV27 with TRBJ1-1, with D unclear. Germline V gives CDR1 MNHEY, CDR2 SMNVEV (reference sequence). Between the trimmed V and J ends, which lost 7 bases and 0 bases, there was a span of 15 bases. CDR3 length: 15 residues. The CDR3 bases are TGTGCCAGCACCCAAGGAGGCTCATTGAACACTGAAGCTTTCTTT. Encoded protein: CASTQGGSLNTEAFF.